The 29 T cell receptor beta chains below all came from one sample that was sequenced in a study of shared clonotypes between healthy human individuals. Generated by immunoSEQ multiplex PCR, the TCRdb table keeps only in-frame clones and is missing some. The sample shows about 1 million clones, roughly 80% of them seen only once. The material sequenced was memory CD4+ T cells sorted from blood. Stated subset: CD45RA-negative fraction. The receptors were gathered from a man between 18 and 29 years old in good health.

The CDR3 reads CAWSSGRGSSYNEQFF. CDR3 DNA sequence: TGTGCCTGGAGTTCGGGACGGGGGAGCTCCTACAATGAGCAGTTCTTC. The V gene is TRBV30, the J gene TRBJ2-1, with D possibly being TRBD2 (6 bases). The germline V gene encodes CDR1 GTSNPN and CDR2 SVGIG (reference sequence). CDR3 length: 16 amino acids. V lost 2 bases and J lost 0, with 14 bases in between.

V usage is TRBV6-5 and J usage is TRBJ2-7; TRBD2 matches at 8 bases. The CDR3 has 13 amino acids. Germline CDR1 and CDR2: MNHEY and SVGAGI. Unmatched junction bases numbered 4, after V lost 6 bases and J lost 3 bases. CDR3 nucleotide sequence: TGTGCCAGCAGACCGGGACTAGTCTACGAGCAGTACTTC. Encoded protein: CASRPGLVYEQYF.

The rearrangement links TRBV2 to TRBJ1-5; TRBD1 is a possible D gene (5 bases). Germline CDR1 is SNHLY and CDR2 is FYNNEI. V lost 1 base and J lost 6, with 13 bases in between. The CDR3 consists of 15 residues. The CDR3 is CASSEEGREGQPQHF. The CDR3, as DNA: TGTGCCAGCAGTGAAGAGGGCAGGGAGGGTCAGCCCCAGCATTTT. Full variable domain (remainder filled in from reference TRBV2 and TRBJ1-5): EPEVTQTPSHQVTQMGQEVILRCVPISNHLYFYWYRQILGQKVEFLVSFYNNEISEKSEIFDDQFSVERPDGSNFTLKIRSTKLEDSAMYFCASSEEGREGQPQHFGDGTRLSIL.

The chain combines TRBV10-1 with TRBJ1-4; D gene ambiguous. The CDR3 spans 15 residues. Germline V gene sequence: CDR1 WNHNN, CDR2 SYGVQD (reference sequence). V gave up 8 bases and J gave up 0 bases, with 13 bases separating them. The CDR3 coding sequence is TGCGCCAGCGATGAACTTGGAGCAACTAATGAAAAACTGTTTTTT. Amino acid sequence: CASDELGATNEKLFF.

This clone was detected only a few times. V gene TRBV27 combines with J gene TRBJ1-5, with D possibly TRBD1 on 5 matching bases. Deletions cut 2 bases from V and 2 bases from J, with 13 bases between. CDR1 is MNHEY, CDR2 SMNVEV, per germline (reference sequence). The CDR3 loop spans 16 amino acids. The CDR3 spells CASSLTGRDRNQPQHF. DNA of the CDR3: TGTGCCAGCAGTTTAACGGGACGGGATCGCAATCAGCCCCAGCATTTT.

The genes are TRBV11-2 and TRBJ2-1; D gene uncertain. Germline V CDR1 and CDR2: SGHAT, FQNNGV. V lost 0 bases, J lost 12 bases, and 12 bases lay in between. This CDR3 contains 13 residues. CDR3 region: CASSLEESLRQFF. The CDR3 DNA reads as TGTGCCAGCAGCTTAGAAGAAAGTCTAAGGCAGTTCTTC.

V is TRBV5-1 and J is TRBJ2-1; TRBD1 matches 10 bases. Trimming cost V 2 bases and J 11 bases; bases outside gene matches: 4. The CDR3 runs 13 residues. Germline loops: CDR1 SGHRS, CDR2 YFSETQ. CDR3 loop: CASSFQDRGQQFF. For the CDR3, the DNA is TGCGCCAGCAGCTTTCAAGACAGGGGGCAGCAGTTCTTC.

A remark on this clone: Other DNA sequences in this sample translate to the same CDR3. This chain uses TRBV30 with TRBJ2-3, with D possibly matching TRBD2 (6 bases). CDR1 is GTSNPN, CDR2 SVGIG, per germline (reference sequence). The V end lost 0 bases, the J end lost 6 bases, and 10 bases lay between the germline ends. The CDR3 runs to 13 residues. For the CDR3, the DNA is TGTGCCTGGAGTGTACGGGGGAGGGATACGCAGTATTTT. Translation: CAWSVRGRDTQYF.

J is TRBJ2-5 and V is TRBV28; 11 bases map to TRBD2. V gave up 2 bases and J gave up 5 bases; unmatched junction bases: 13. The CDR3 contains 18 residues. Germline-derived CDR1 and CDR2 are MDHEN and SYDVKM. For the CDR3, the DNA is TGTGCCAGCAGTTTACTCAAATCCCGACTAGCGGGGCGGGAGACCCAGTACTTC. The encoded protein is CASSLLKSRLAGRETQYF.

This chain connects TRBV30 to TRBJ1-6; 9 positions match TRBD1. The CDR3 has 13 residues. Germline V lookup: CDR1 GTSNPN, CDR2 SVGIG (reference sequence). With V trimmed by 5 bases and J by 8 bases, 4 bases remained unmatched. In DNA, the CDR3 is TGTGCCTGGGGGGACAGGGAAGATTCACCCCTCCACTTT. Amino acids: CAWGDREDSPLHF.

This clone has more than one count but fewer than ten. V usage is TRBV19 and J usage is TRBJ1-1, with D perhaps matching TRBD1 (5 bases). Looked up from germline, CDR1 is LNHDA and CDR2 is SQIVND (reference sequence). Trimming pared 6 bases from V and 4 bases from J, leaving 12 bases between. This CDR3 has 13 amino acids. The CDR3 DNA reads TGTGCCAGTAGGATATCAGGGAGCACTGAAGCTTTCTTT. This sequence encodes CASRISGSTEAFF.

The chain uses TRBV27 and TRBJ1-6; 8 positions match TRBD1. Germline lookup yields CDR1 MNHEY and CDR2 SMNVEV (reference sequence). The ends lost 6 bases at V and 7 bases at J; junction bases unmatched: 8. This CDR3 is built from 15 residues. The CDR3 DNA is TGTGCCAGCAGCCCTCAGGGGGCGGAAAATTCACCCCTCCACTTT. Translating it yields CASSPQGAENSPLHF.

The rearrangement joins TRBV30 to TRBJ2-7, with TRBD2 matching over 9 bases. Germline V gene lookup returns CDR1 GTSNPN and CDR2 SVGIG (reference sequence). After removal of 7 bases from V and 3 bases from J, the junction contained 4 bases not matched to a gene. The CDR3 contains 12 residues. The CDR3 DNA sequence: TGTGCCTCGAAGACTAGCGGCTACGAGCAGTACTTC. This codes for CASKTSGYEQYF.

The chain employs TRBV5-1 and TRBJ2-3; the D gene is possibly TRBD1 (7 bases). CDR1 and CDR2 (germline): SGHRS, YFSETQ. V lost 4 bases, J lost 3 bases, and 21 bases lay in between. The CDR3 is 17 amino acids. The CDR3 reads CASSLQWGRGTTDTQYF. CDR3 nucleotide sequence: TGCGCCAGCAGCCTACAGTGGGGCAGGGGGACTACAGATACGCAGTATTTT.

This chain joins TRBV30 and TRBJ1-1; D might be TRBD1 (6 bases). The germline gives CDR1 GTSNPN, CDR2 SVGIG (reference sequence). Trimming cost V 0 bases and J 5 bases, with 13 bases left between them. This CDR3 is built from 14 residues. CDR3 region: CAWSVLGGRTEAFF. The CDR3 coding sequence is TGTGCCTGGAGTGTACTGGGGGGGCGGACTGAAGCTTTCTTT.

A note on this clone: In the same sample, other DNA sequences code for this CDR3. The rearrangement links TRBV28 to TRBJ2-1; D unclear. The CDR3 contains 12 residues. V was shortened by 7 bases and J by 4 bases, with 8 bases between the two germline ends. Germline loops: CDR1 MDHEN, CDR2 SYDVKM. In DNA form, the CDR3 reads TGTGCCAGCACCCCCGGATACAATGAGCAGTTCTTC. Protein product: CASTPGYNEQFF.

J is TRBJ1-6 and V is TRBV19; D gene unclear. V was trimmed by 4 bases and J by 5 bases, leaving 6 bases between them. Germline CDR1 reads LNHDA; CDR2 reads SQIVND (reference sequence). This CDR3 spans 13 amino acids. The CDR3 reads CASSKLDNSPLHF. The DNA of the CDR3 is TGTGCCAGTAGTAAACTGGATAATTCACCCCTCCACTTT.

The chain couples TRBV2 to TRBJ2-1; D perhaps matches TRBD2 (5 bases). Trimming removed 6 bases at V and 9 bases at J, with 12 bases between. There are 12 residues in the CDR3. Germline CDR1 reads SNHLY; CDR2 reads FYNNEI. The CDR3 here is CASRVYGSEQFF. CDR3 in DNA: TGTGCCAGCAGGGTGTATGGGAGTGAGCAGTTCTTC.

The rearrangement joins TRBV2 to TRBJ1-2; D is unresolved. CDR1 and CDR2 (germline): SNHLY, FYNNEI. V gave up 7 bases and J gave up 3 bases, with 15 bases separating them. This CDR3 has 14 amino acids. Here the CDR3 reads CASTRAYGDYGYTF. In nucleotides, the CDR3 is TGTGCCAGCACCCGGGCCTATGGGGACTATGGCTACACCTTC.

CDR3 residues: CASSPYSGFGQETQYF. CDR3 DNA: TGTGCCAGCAGCCCCTACTCGGGTTTTGGGCAAGAGACCCAGTACTTC. This sequence joins TRBV9 and TRBJ2-5; D ambiguous. This CDR3 is 16 amino acids long. The germline V gene encodes CDR1 SGDLS and CDR2 YYNGEE. Trimming stripped 4 bases from V and 2 bases from J, with 18 bases between.

Comment on this clone: The identical CDR3 is also encoded by other nucleotide sequences in the sample. This sequence joins TRBV1 and TRBJ1-2; the table's D call, TRBD1, was not checked against the DNA. TRBV1 is a pseudogene segment. The CDR3 consists of 13 residues. CDR3 sequence: CTSSRTGHYGYTF. CDR3 sequence (DNA): TGTACCAGCAGCAGGACAGGGCACTATGGCTACACCTTC.

This sequence joins TRBV6-5 and TRBJ1-2, with 11 bases lining up with TRBD1. The CDR3 sequence is 15 residues long. CDR1 is MNHEY, CDR2 SVGAGI, per germline. With V trimmed by 6 bases and J by 4 bases, 7 bases remained unmatched. The CDR3 DNA reads as TGTGCCAGCAGCCCCGGACAGGGGGCGGCCTATGGCTACACCTTC. Amino acid sequence: CASSPGQGAAYGYTF.

This clone was counted a single time. The chain uses TRBV6-5 and TRBJ2-7, with D perhaps matching TRBD2 (6 bases). Trimming cost V 0 bases and J 3 bases, with 12 bases left between them. CDR1 is MNHEY and CDR2 is SVGAGI in the germline V gene. The CDR3 consists of 15 residues. In nucleotides, the CDR3 is TGTGCCAGCAGTTACTCGCCGACTAGTAACTACGAGCAGTACTTC. Its protein is CASSYSPTSNYEQYF.

CDR3 sequence: CASSRAAGYEQFF. CDR3 DNA: TGTGCCAGCAGCCGAGCGGCAGGCTATGAGCAGTTCTTC. The V and J genes are TRBV6-1 and TRBJ2-1; D may be TRBD2 (5 bases). Germline V CDR1 and CDR2: MNHNS, SASEGT. The CDR3 spans 13 residues. V was pared by 6 bases and J by 8 bases, with 14 bases between.

The rearrangement uses TRBV6-5 and TRBJ1-1; possible D gene TRBD1, 5 bases. This CDR3 has 13 residues. Trimming took 6 bases from V and 0 from J, leaving 8 bases between them. The germline V gene encodes CDR1 MNHEY and CDR2 SVGAGI. The CDR3 loop is CASRGRMNTEAFF. CDR3 nucleotide sequence: TGTGCCAGCAGGGGACGGATGAACACTGAAGCTTTCTTT.

CDR3 amino acids: CASSRVLIKGSSYNEQFF. The CDR3 DNA is TGTGCCAGCTCACGGGTATTGATTAAGGGGTCGTCCTACAATGAGCAGTTCTTC. J is TRBJ2-1 and V is TRBV18; D might be TRBD1 (5 bases). Germline CDR1 and CDR2: KGHSH and LQKENI. V was pared by 4 bases and J by 1 base, with 20 bases between. The CDR3 spans 18 residues.

V and J are TRBV7-9 and TRBJ2-1; unclear D gene. Deletions cut 0 bases from V and 10 bases from J, with 10 bases between. Germline CDR1 and CDR2: SEHNR and FQNEAQ (reference sequence). The CDR3 is 13 residues long. The CDR3 sequence: CASSLARVPEQFF. The CDR3 DNA sequence: TGTGCCAGCAGCTTAGCTAGGGTTCCGGAGCAGTTCTTC.

Only a few counts were recorded for this clone. The rearrangement joins TRBV5-1 to TRBJ2-1; the match to TRBD2 covers 7 bases. Trimming took 0 bases from V and 7 from J; bases not matched to a gene: 10. Looked up from germline, CDR1 is SGHRS and CDR2 is YFSETQ. This CDR3 is built from 16 residues. The CDR3 region has the DNA TGCGCCAGCAGCTTGGGACTAGCAGTAAAACCAAATGAGCAGTTCTTC. It encodes CASSLGLAVKPNEQFF. Variable domain in full (rest from reference TRBV5-1 and TRBJ2-1): KAGVTQTPRYLIKTRGQQVTLSCSPISGHRSVSWYQQTPGQGLQFLFEYFSETQRNKGNFPGRFSGRQFSNSRSEMNVSTLELGDSALYLCASSLGLAVKPNEQFFGPGTRLTVL.

A few counts support this clone. This may be a read error, as it is one base from a much larger clone. The sample carries other DNA sequences with the same CDR3. This CDR3 is CASSPGTGMNTEAFF. CDR3 bases: TGCGCCAGCAGCCCCGGGACAGGGATGAACACTGAAGCTTTCTTT. The chain couples TRBV5-1 to TRBJ1-1, with 9 bases lining up with TRBD1. The CDR3 length is 15 residues. Germline V lookup: CDR1 SGHRS, CDR2 YFSETQ. V shed 4 bases and J 0 bases; nucleotides not matched to a gene: 4.